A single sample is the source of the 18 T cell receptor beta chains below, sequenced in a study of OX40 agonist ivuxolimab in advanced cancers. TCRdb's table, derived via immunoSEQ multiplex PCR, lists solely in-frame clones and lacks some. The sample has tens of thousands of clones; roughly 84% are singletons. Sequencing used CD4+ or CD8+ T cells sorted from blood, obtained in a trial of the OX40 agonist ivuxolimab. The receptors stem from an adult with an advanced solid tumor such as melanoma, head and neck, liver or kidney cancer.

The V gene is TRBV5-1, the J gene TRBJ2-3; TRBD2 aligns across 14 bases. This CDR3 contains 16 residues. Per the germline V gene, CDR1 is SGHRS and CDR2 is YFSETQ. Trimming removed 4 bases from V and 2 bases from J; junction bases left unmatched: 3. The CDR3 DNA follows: TGCGCCAGCAGCGGGACTAGCGGGAGTTACACAGATACGCAGTATTTT. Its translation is CASSGTSGSYTDTQYF.

The CDR3 DNA follows: TGTGCCTGGAGTGGTGGCAGGGGGGTTAGGGGCTACACCTTC. This codes for CAWSGGRGVRGYTF. V usage is TRBV30 and J usage is TRBJ1-2; 7 nucleotides align to TRBD1. The CDR3 is 14 amino acids. Trimming cost V 1 base and J 8 bases; bases outside gene matches: 10. CDR1 GTSNPN and CDR2 SVGIG come from the germline V gene (reference sequence).

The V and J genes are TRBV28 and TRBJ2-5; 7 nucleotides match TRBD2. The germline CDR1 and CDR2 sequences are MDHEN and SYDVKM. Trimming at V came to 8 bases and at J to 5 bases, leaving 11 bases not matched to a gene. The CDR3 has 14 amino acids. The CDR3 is CASVRAGDGETQYF. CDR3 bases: TGTGCCAGCGTAAGGGCGGGAGACGGGGAGACCCAGTACTTC.

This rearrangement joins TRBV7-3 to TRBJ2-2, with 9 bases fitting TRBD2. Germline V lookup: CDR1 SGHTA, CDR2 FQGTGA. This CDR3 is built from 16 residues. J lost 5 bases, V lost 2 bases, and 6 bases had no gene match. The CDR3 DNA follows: TGTGCCAGCAGCTTAGATACTAGCGGGTTAACCGGGGAGCTGTTTTTT. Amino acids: CASSLDTSGLTGELFF.

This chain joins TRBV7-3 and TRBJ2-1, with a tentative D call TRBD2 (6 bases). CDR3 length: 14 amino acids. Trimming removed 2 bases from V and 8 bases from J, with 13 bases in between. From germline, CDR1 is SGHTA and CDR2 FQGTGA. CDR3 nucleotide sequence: TGTGCCAGCAGCTTAGGGCCGACTAGTTATGAGCAGTTCTTC. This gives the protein CASSLGPTSYEQFF. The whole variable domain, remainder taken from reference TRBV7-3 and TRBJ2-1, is GAGVSQTPSNKVTEKGKYVELRCDPISGHTALYWYRQSLGQGPEFLIYFQGTGAADDSGLPNDRFFAVRPEGSVSTLKIQRTERGDSAVYLCASSLGPTSYEQFFGPGTRLTVL.

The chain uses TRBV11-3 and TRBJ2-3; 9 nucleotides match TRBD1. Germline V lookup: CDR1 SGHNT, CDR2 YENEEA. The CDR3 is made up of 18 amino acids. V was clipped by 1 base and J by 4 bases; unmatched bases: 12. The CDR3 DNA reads TGTGCCAGCAGCTTAGGCGGCCTCGGGACAGGGTCCCCAGATACGCAGTATTTT. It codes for CASSLGGLGTGSPDTQYF.

The CDR3 region is CASSSGGGSSPLHF. The DNA of the CDR3 is TGTGCCAGCAGCTCAGGGGGTGGGAGTTCACCCCTCCACTTT. The chain is built from TRBV6-5 and TRBJ1-6, with TRBD1 identical over 7 bases. The CDR3 sequence is 14 residues long. V dropped 6 bases and J dropped 9; count of bases not matched to a gene: 8. CDR1 and CDR2 (germline): MNHEY, SVGAGI.

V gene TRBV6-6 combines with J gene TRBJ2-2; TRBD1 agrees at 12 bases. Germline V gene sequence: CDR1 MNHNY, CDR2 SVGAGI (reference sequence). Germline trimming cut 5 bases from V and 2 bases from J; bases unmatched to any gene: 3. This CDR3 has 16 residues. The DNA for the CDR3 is TGTGCCAGCAGTCTCGGGACAGGGGGCAACACCGGGGAGCTGTTTTTT. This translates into CASSLGTGGNTGELFF.

CDR3 residues: CASSYYRGANYGYTF. The CDR3 DNA reads as TGTGCCAGCAGTTACTACCGGGGGGCTAACTATGGCTACACCTTC. The genes are TRBV6-6 and TRBJ1-2; possible D gene TRBD1, 5 bases. The CDR3 has 15 residues. Germline assignment: CDR1 MNHNY and CDR2 SVGAGI (reference sequence). With 1 base removed from V and 0 bases from J, the gap between germline ends came to 9 bases.

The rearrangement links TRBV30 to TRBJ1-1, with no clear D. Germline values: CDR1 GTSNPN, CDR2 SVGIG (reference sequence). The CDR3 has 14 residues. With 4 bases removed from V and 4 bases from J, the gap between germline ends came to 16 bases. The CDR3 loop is CAWNSGSKGTEAFF. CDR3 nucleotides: TGTGCCTGGAACTCTGGCTCCAAGGGCACTGAAGCTTTCTTT.

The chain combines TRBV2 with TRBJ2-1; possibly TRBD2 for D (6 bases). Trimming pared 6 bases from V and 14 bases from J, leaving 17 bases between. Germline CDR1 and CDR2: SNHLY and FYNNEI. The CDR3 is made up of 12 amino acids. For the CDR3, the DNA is TGTGCCAGCAGCCCCGGGACTCAGAGGAAGTTCTTC. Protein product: CASSPGTQRKFF.

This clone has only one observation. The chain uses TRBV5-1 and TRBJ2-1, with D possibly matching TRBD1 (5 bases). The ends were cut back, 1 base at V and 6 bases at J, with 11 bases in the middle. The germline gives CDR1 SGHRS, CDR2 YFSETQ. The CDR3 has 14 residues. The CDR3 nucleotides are TGCGCCAGCAGCTTGTTTAGGGGTGCCAATGAGCAGTTCTTC. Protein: CASSLFRGANEQFF.

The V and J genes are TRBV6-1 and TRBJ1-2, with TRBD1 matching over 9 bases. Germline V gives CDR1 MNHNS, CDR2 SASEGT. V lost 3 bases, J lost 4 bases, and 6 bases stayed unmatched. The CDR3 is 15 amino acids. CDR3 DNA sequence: TGTGCCAGCAGTGAGAATCGGGACAGGGCCTATGGCTACACCTTC. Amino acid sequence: CASSENRDRAYGYTF.

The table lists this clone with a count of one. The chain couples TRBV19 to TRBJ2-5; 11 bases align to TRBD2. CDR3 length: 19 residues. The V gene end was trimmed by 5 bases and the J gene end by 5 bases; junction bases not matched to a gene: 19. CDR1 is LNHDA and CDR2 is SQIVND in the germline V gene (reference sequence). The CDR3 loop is CASSFSKQGLAARGETQYF. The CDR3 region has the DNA TGTGCCAGTAGTTTCTCTAAGCAGGGACTAGCGGCTCGGGGGGAGACCCAGTACTTC.

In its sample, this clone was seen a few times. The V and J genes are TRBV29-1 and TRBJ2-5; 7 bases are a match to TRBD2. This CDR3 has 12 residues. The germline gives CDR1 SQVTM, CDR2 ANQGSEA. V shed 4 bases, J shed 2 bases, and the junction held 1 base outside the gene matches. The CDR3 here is CSVGGGQETQYF. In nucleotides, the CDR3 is TGCAGCGTTGGGGGAGGGCAAGAGACCCAGTACTTC.

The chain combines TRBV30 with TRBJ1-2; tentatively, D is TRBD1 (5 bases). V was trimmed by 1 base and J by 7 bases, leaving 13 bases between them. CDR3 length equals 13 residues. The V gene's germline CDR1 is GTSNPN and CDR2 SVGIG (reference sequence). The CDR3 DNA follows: TGTGCCTGGAGTGGGAGGGGTGACAGTGGCTACACCTTC. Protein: CAWSGRGDSGYTF.

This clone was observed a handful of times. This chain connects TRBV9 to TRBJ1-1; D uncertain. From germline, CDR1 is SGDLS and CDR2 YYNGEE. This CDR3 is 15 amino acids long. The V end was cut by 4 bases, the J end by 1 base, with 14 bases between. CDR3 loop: CASSPSLSENTEAFF. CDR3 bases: TGTGCCAGCAGCCCCTCTTTGAGTGAGAACACTGAAGCTTTCTTT. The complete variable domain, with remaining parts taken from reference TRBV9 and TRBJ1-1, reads DSGVTQTPKHLITATGQRVTLRCSPRSGDLSVYWYQQSLDQGLQFLIQYYNGEERAKGNILERFSAQQFPDLHSELNLSSLELGDSALYFCASSPSLSENTEAFFGQGTRLTVV.

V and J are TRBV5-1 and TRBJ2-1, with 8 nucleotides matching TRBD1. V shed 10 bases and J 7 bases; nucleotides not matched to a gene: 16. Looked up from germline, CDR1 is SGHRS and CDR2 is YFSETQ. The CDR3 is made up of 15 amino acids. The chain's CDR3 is CAVRLGTGLFNEQFF. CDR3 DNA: TGCGCCGTCCGTTTAGGGACAGGCCTTTTTAATGAGCAGTTCTTC.